This T cell receptor beta chain was captured by sequencing in a study of post-analysis software for immune sequencing data. Study results and caveats: Relative to controls, patients had five TRBV segments at higher frequency, with TRBV5-6, TRBV5-1 and TRBV20-1 among these.

TCR beta libraries were prepared from cDNA with unique molecular identifiers. Input of about 0.9 to 10 million T cells yielded about half a million cDNA molecules. TCRdb re-called the PCR reads with MiXCR, one entry per CDR3 protein. The sample yields 400,000 to 500,000 distinct CDR3 sequences, 30% to 45% seen once. This CDR3 is 13 amino acids long. Trimming took 4 bases from V and 4 from J; bases not matched to a gene: 5. Germline loops: CDR1 SQVTM, CDR2 ANQGSEA. A remark on this clonotype: The target antigen is unknown.

Source material: blood. The chain uses TRBV29-1 and TRBJ2-3; 7 nucleotides agree with TRBD1. This TCR came from a girl aged 2-10 years with multiple sclerosis. The CDR3 DNA follows: TGCAGCGTTGGAGACAGGGCCCCAGATACGCAGTATTTT. Translation gives CSVGDRAPDTQYF.